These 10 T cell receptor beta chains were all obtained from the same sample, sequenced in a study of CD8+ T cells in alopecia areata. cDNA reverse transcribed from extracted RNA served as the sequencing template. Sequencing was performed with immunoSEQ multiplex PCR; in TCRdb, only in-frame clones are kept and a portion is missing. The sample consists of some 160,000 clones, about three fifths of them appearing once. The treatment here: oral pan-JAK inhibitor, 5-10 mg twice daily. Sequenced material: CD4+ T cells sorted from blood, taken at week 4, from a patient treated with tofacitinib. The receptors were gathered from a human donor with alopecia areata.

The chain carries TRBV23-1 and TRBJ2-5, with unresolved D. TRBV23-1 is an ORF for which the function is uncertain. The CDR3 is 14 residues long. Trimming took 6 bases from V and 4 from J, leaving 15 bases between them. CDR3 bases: TGCGCCAGCAGCTTACACGGACGCCTAGAGACCCAGTACTTC. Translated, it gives CASSLHGRLETQYF.

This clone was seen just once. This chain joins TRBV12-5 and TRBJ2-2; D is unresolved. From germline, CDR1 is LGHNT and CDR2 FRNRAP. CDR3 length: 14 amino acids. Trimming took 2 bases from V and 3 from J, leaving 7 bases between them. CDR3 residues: CASGLYADTGELFF. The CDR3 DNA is TGTGCTAGTGGTTTGTACGCGGACACCGGGGAGCTGTTTTTT.

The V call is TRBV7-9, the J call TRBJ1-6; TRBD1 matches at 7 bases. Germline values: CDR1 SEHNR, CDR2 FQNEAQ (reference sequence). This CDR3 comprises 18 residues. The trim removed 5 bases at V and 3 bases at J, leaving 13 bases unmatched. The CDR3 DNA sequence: TGTGCCAGCAGCCCTAGCCAGGGACAGCCTTTCTATAATTCACCCCTCCACTTT. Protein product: CASSPSQGQPFYNSPLHF.

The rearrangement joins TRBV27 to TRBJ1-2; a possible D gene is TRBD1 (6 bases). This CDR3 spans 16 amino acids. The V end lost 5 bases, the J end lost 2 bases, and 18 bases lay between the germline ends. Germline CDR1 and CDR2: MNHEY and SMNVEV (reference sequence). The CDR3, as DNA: TGTGCCAGCAGTCCTCAACAGGGACGGGTCAACTATGGCTACACCTTC. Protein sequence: CASSPQQGRVNYGYTF.

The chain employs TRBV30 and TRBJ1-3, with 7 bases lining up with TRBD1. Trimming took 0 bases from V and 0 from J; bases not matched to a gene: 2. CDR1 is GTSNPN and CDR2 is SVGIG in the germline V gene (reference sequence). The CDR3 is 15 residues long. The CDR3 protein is CAWSVGTASGNTIYF. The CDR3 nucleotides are TGTGCCTGGAGTGTGGGGACAGCCTCTGGAAACACCATATATTTT.

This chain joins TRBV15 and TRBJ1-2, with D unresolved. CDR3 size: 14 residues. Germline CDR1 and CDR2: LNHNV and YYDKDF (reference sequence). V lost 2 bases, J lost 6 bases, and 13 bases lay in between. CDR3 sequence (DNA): TGTGCCACCAGCAGATTCACGACTGATGATGGCTACACCTTC. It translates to CATSRFTTDDGYTF.

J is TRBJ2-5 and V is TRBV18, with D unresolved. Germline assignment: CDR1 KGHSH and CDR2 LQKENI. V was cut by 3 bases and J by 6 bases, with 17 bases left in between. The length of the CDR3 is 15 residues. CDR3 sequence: CASSPLAGGIKTQYF. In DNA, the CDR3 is TGTGCCAGCTCACCCCTGGCCGGCGGTATCAAGACCCAGTACTTC.

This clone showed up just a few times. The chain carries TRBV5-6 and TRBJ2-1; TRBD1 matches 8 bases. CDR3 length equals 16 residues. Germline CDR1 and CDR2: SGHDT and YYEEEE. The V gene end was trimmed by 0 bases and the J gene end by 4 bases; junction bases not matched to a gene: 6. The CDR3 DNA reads TGTGCCAGCAGCTTGGGAGACAGGGGAAATTACAATGAGCAGTTCTTC. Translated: CASSLGDRGNYNEQFF.

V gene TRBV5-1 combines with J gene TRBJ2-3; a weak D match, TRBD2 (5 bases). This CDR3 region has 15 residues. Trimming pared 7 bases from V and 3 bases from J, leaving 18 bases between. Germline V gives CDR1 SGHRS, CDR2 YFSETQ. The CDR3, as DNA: TGCGCCAGCCGGCCGCTCGGGGTTTCGACAGATACGCAGTATTTT. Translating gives CASRPLGVSTDTQYF.

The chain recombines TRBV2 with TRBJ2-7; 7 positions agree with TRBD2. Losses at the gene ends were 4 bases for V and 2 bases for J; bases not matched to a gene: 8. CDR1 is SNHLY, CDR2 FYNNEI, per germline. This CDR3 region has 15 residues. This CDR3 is CASSVWGEGTYEQYF. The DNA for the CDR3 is TGTGCCAGCAGTGTGTGGGGGGAGGGAACCTACGAGCAGTACTTC.